This T cell receptor (beta chain) appears in the sequencing data of a study of cytotoxic CD8 clonotypes in ibrutinib-treated CLL. The study's findings and limits: Public clonotypes were rare and shrank or held steady on treatment. Clonality increased at ibrutinib response, then returned toward baseline at progression. Baseline clonality was higher than in age-matched healthy donors and moved in step with circulating CD8+ T-cell counts.

Assay used: immunoSEQ multiplex PCR; TCRdb lists only in-frame clones, some missing. The table lists approximately 130,000 clones, 80% to 90% of them singletons. With regard to this clone: The antigen is unknown.

V lost 7 bases to trimming and J lost 2 bases, with 5 bases between them. The germline gives CDR1 LNHDA, CDR2 SQIVND (reference sequence). This CDR3 spans 12 amino acids. The source of this sequence is a human donor with chronic lymphocytic leukemia. The V call is TRBV19, the J call TRBJ2-2; D uncertain. This material consisted of PBMCs, taken after 24 months of ibrutinib treatment. The DNA for the CDR3 is TGTGCCAGTAATGCCAACACCGGGGAGCTGTTTTTT. Amino acid sequence: CASNANTGELFF.